Included here is one TCR beta chain sequence, with context. Its antigen is currently unknown. Method: immunoSEQ multiplex PCR; TCRdb's copy keeps in-frame clones and lacks some. The sample has 100,000 or so clones, 86% seen once; the top ten hold roughly 5%. These data originate in a study of OX40 agonist ivuxolimab in advanced cancers. Background on the study: Dose-escalation patients had hepatocellular carcinoma, melanoma, renal cell or head and neck cancer.

Study results and limitations: At 0.1-3.0 mg/kg, partial responders had clonal expansion among the lowest observed. The average count of expanded clones was higher among CD8+ T cells than among CD4+.

Patients with a history of autoimmune disease or on systemic immunosuppression were excluded. This TCR came from an adult with an advanced solid tumor such as melanoma, head and neck, liver or kidney cancer. Sequenced here: CD4+ or CD8+ T cells sorted from blood, sampled in a trial of the OX40 agonist ivuxolimab.

The chain's CDR3 is CASSFGGIGTGELFF. In DNA form, the CDR3 reads TGTGCCAGCAGTTTTGGGGGGATCGGGACCGGGGAGCTGTTTTTT. The rearrangement joins TRBV27 to TRBJ2-2, with D tentatively TRBD2 (6 bases). This CDR3 has 15 residues. V lost 3 bases and J 5 bases, leaving 13 bases between the germline ends. Germline assignment: CDR1 MNHEY and CDR2 SMNVEV (reference sequence).